These 10 T cell receptor beta chains share one sample of origin, sequenced in a study of T cell repertoires in cytomegalovirus infection. From the reads, TCRdb called clonotypes with MiXCR, one entry per CDR3 protein. The table records approximately 910,000 distinct CDR3 sequences, around a third of them present only once. For these receptors, no antigen is known. This specimen was cultured CD8+ T cells from PBMCs, taken from culture after CMV antigen stimulation. The receptors here all came from a human donor in good health (CMV status not recorded). Some clones in this sample may be carry-over from other donors' samples.

Concerning this clonotype itself: A read error may be the cause here, since a much bigger clone is one base away. The V call is TRBV7-8, the J call TRBJ2-5; D is possibly TRBD1 (6 bases). The CDR3 extends over 14 amino acids. Germline V gene data show CDR1 as SGHVS and CDR2 as FQNEAQ. In DNA, the CDR3 is TGTGCCGGCAGACCCCCGGGCAGGGGTTCAACCCAGTACTTC. Its protein product is CAGRPPGRGSTQYF.

V and J are TRBV7-6 and TRBJ2-7; no clear D. Germline loops: CDR1 SGHVS, CDR2 FNYEAQ. Trimming pared 11 bases from V and 0 bases from J, leaving 14 bases between. The CDR3 spans 13 residues. CDR3 nucleotide sequence: TGTGCCGGTGCGAAGTCCCTCTCCTACGAGCAGTACTTC. Its protein product is CAGAKSLSYEQYF.

V is TRBV7-9 and J is TRBJ2-3; D might be TRBD2 (5 bases). This CDR3 region has 13 residues. Germline V gene sequence: CDR1 SEHNR, CDR2 FQNEAQ (reference sequence). V was cut by 3 bases and J by 6 bases, with 10 bases left in between. The CDR3 coding sequence is TGTGCCAGCAGCTTGCGAGACTACGATACGCAGTATTTT. As protein: CASSLRDYDTQYF.

The chain employs TRBV27 and TRBJ2-3; D is ambiguous. Trimming left V 2 bases short and J 0 bases short, with 9 bases between. The V gene's germline CDR1 is MNHEY and CDR2 SMNVEV (reference sequence). The CDR3 extends over 15 amino acids. CDR3 nucleotides: TGTGCCAGCAGTTTACTGGAAGGGAGCACAGATACGCAGTATTTT. It specifies CASSLLEGSTDTQYF.

The chain couples TRBV10-3 to TRBJ2-3; perhaps D is TRBD1 or TRBD2 (5 bases each). V was clipped by 11 bases and J by 4 bases, with 25 bases between them. CDR1 and CDR2 from the germline V gene are ENHRY and SYGVKD. The CDR3 runs to 16 residues. The CDR3 DNA reads as TGTGCCCCCCAAAGGGACCATCCTCGCCCGCCAGATACGCAGTATTTT. Translated: CAPQRDHPRPPDTQYF.

This clonotype was detected a few times. V and J are TRBV7-9 and TRBJ2-5; the match to TRBD1 covers 8 bases. Germline V gene sequence: CDR1 SEHNR, CDR2 FQNEAQ (reference sequence). The CDR3 is 15 residues long. Trimming cost V 6 bases and J 4 bases; bases outside gene matches: 10. The CDR3 DNA reads TGTGCCAGCAGTTCCACCGGGACAGGTGGAGAGACCCAGTACTTC. Residues: CASSSTGTGGETQYF.

The rearrangement uses TRBV7-9 and TRBJ2-6, with D possibly TRBD2 on 6 matching bases. This CDR3 comprises 17 residues. CDR1 and CDR2 (germline): SEHNR, FQNEAQ (reference sequence). Deletions cut 1 base from V and 0 bases from J, with 10 bases between. CDR3 sequence reads: CASSLGPGDSGANVLTF. The CDR3 coding sequence is TGTGCCAGCAGCTTAGGCCCGGGGGACTCTGGGGCCAACGTCCTGACTTTC.

This clonotype was observed a few times. This chain links TRBV7-2 with TRBJ1-1, with D tentatively TRBD1 (5 bases). Trimming cost V 4 bases and J 4 bases, with 10 bases left between them. CDR1 and CDR2 from the germline V gene are SGHTA and FQGNSA. This CDR3 region has 13 residues. In nucleotides, the CDR3 is TGTGCCAGCAGCTGGGGCGAGGGCACTGAAGCTTTCTTT. Amino acids: CASSWGEGTEAFF.

This clonotype was counted many times. The V call is TRBV7-6, the J call TRBJ2-5; D remains unclear. The germline V gene has CDR1 SGHVS and CDR2 FNYEAQ. Trimming stripped 5 bases from V and 3 bases from J, with 16 bases between. The CDR3 is made up of 15 amino acids. The CDR3 region is CASSPTPLREETQYF. DNA of the CDR3: TGTGCCAGCAGCCCGACGCCCCTTCGTGAAGAGACCCAGTACTTC.

This clonotype was seen a few times. This chain uses TRBV4-3 with TRBJ1-1; D is undetermined. Per the germline V gene, CDR1 is LGHNA and CDR2 is YSLEER. This CDR3 is built from 13 residues. V shed 1 base and J shed 8 bases, with 11 bases lying between them. The CDR3 coding sequence is TGCGCCAGCAGCCAAGGCCGGTCGACCGAAGCTTTCTTT. Translating it yields CASSQGRSTEAFF.